Listed here are 26 T cell receptor beta chains from one sample, sequenced in a study of T cell repertoires in cytomegalovirus infection. Each CDR3 protein gets one entry after TCRdb re-called the reads with MiXCR. The table has 290,000 or so distinct CDR3 sequences, approximately 10% seen once. Sequencing was done on a sample of PBMCs. The receptor set was obtained from a human donor in good health (CMV status not recorded). Some clones in this sample may be carry-over from other donors' samples.

This clonotype was counted at least ten times. The J gene is TRBJ2-1, the V gene TRBV11-3; D may be TRBD2 (6 bases). V lost 3 bases and J 7 bases, leaving 10 bases between the germline ends. The CDR3 length is 13 residues. Germline CDR1 reads SGHNT; CDR2 reads YENEEA. The CDR3 DNA is TGTGCCAGCAGCTTGGGACTCCTGAATGAGCAGTTCTTC. Its translation: CASSLGLLNEQFF.

This clonotype was detected ten times or more. J is TRBJ2-1 and V is TRBV7-2; D is possibly TRBD1 (6 bases). Germline-derived CDR1 and CDR2 are SGHTA and FQGNSA. This CDR3 has 15 amino acids. Trimming removed 7 bases at V and 0 bases at J, with 13 bases between. The CDR3: CASIRGGSSYNEQFF. In DNA form, the CDR3 reads TGTGCCAGCATCCGAGGGGGTTCCTCCTACAATGAGCAGTTCTTC.

This clonotype was detected many times. The chain recombines TRBV6-2 or TRBV6-3 with TRBJ2-7; TRBD2 matches at 10 bases. The CDR3 length is 13 residues. Germline assignment: CDR1 MNHEY and CDR2 SVGEGT. The ends lost 6 bases at V and 4 bases at J; junction bases unmatched: 3. The CDR3 coding sequence is TGTGCCAGCAGCGGGACTAGCGCATACGAGCAGTACGTC. Protein sequence: CASSGTSAYEQYV.

This clonotype was counted ten times or more. V gene TRBV5-1 combines with J gene TRBJ1-1, with D unclear. The CDR3 is made up of 13 amino acids. Per germline, CDR1 SGHRS and CDR2 YFSETQ. Trimming took 4 bases from V and 1 from J, leaving 8 bases between them. CDR3 nucleotides: TGCGCCAGCAGCATCGGACGGAACACTGAAGCTTTCTTT. This codes for CASSIGRNTEAFF.

This clonotype was seen more than once but under ten times. This chain links TRBV3-1 with TRBJ2-1, with 10 bases lining up with TRBD1. V lost 3 bases to trimming and J lost 7 bases; unmatched junction nucleotides: 18. Germline V lookup: CDR1 LGHDT, CDR2 YNNKEL (reference sequence). The CDR3 runs 19 residues. CDR3 coding DNA: TGTGCCAGCAGCCATCCACAAGAAGCCGGGACAGGGGTATCAAATGAGCAGTTCTTC. Its translation is CASSHPQEAGTGVSNEQFF.

This clonotype was counted many times. V is TRBV20-1 and J is TRBJ1-2; TRBD1 agrees at 7 bases. The CDR3 covers 13 residues. CDR1 is DFQATT and CDR2 is SNEGSKA in the germline V gene (reference sequence). Unmatched junction bases numbered 8, after V lost 6 bases and J lost 4 bases. The CDR3 DNA is TGCAGTGCGGCCCAAGGGGGCTCCTATGGCTACACCTTC. Encoded protein: CSAAQGGSYGYTF.

A note on this clonotype: This could be a read error, since a much larger clone is one nucleotide away. The V call is TRBV11-2, the J call TRBJ2-7; unclear D gene. CDR1 and CDR2 from the germline V gene are SGHAT and FQNNGV. CDR3 size: 14 residues. In nucleotides, the CDR3 is TGTGCCAGCAGCCGCGGTTATACGGCTTACGACCAGTACGTC. Translated, it gives CASSRGYTAYDQYV.

This clonotype turned up a few times. The chain couples TRBV20-1 to TRBJ2-1; D is unresolved. V was pared by 2 bases and J by 10 bases, with 15 bases between. The CDR3 sequence is 13 residues long. Germline V gene data show CDR1 as DFQATT and CDR2 as SNEGSKA (reference sequence). The CDR3 here is CSARKTIGHEQFF. The CDR3 DNA reads as TGCAGTGCTAGAAAAACAATAGGGCACGAGCAGTTCTTC.

This clonotype showed up many times. The V gene is TRBV7-2, the J gene TRBJ1-2; perhaps TRBD1 as D (5 bases). Between the trimmed V and J ends, which lost 5 bases and 0 bases, there was a span of 13 bases. Germline V gene sequence: CDR1 SGHTA, CDR2 FQGNSA. The CDR3 covers 15 residues. CDR3 bases: TGTGCCAGCAGCCAGACGTCAGGGCCTAACTATGGCTACACCTTC. Its translation is CASSQTSGPNYGYTF. The full variable domain, completed using reference TRBV7-2 and TRBJ1-2, is GAGVSQSPSNKVTEKGKDVELRCDPISGHTALYWYRQSLGQGLEFLIYFQGNSAPDKSGLPSDRFSAERTGGSVSTLTIQRTQQEDSAVYLCASSQTSGPNYGYTFGSGTRLTVV.

J is TRBJ1-2 and V is TRBV2, with TRBD1 identical over 8 bases. Germline trimming cut 10 bases from V and 4 bases from J; bases unmatched to any gene: 8. The CDR3 spans 13 residues. In germline, CDR1 is SNHLY, CDR2 FYNNEI. CDR3 coding DNA: TGTGCCATCGCTGGACAGGGAGGCTATGGCTACACCTTC. Amino acid sequence: CAIAGQGGYGYTF.

The sample holds many counts of this clonotype. This chain connects TRBV5-5 to TRBJ2-3; D is uncertain. Germline V gives CDR1 SGHKS, CDR2 YYEKEE (reference sequence). V was pared by 1 base and J by 1 base, with 10 bases between. The CDR3 contains 15 residues. The DNA for the CDR3 is TGTGCCAGCAGCTTGTTTTCAAGCCGCACAGATACGCAGTATTTT. This sequence encodes CASSLFSSRTDTQYF.

This clonotype was seen a few times. The chain employs TRBV20-1 and TRBJ1-2, with 7 bases aligning to TRBD1. V dropped 6 bases and J dropped 4; count of bases not matched to a gene: 2. This CDR3 is built from 11 residues. Germline values: CDR1 DFQATT, CDR2 SNEGSKA (reference sequence). CDR3 sequence: CSAGTAYGYTF. For the CDR3, the DNA is TGCAGTGCCGGGACAGCCTATGGCTACACCTTC.

This clonotype was seen ten or more times. The CDR3 DNA follows: TGTGCCAGCAGCCTCCAAGGACAGGGAGATGAAGCTTTCTTT. It is translated as CASSLQGQGDEAFF. The chain combines TRBV7-9 with TRBJ1-1; the match to TRBD1 covers 8 bases. Per germline, CDR1 SEHNR and CDR2 FQNEAQ (reference sequence). This CDR3 has 14 residues. V dropped 5 bases and J dropped 7; count of bases not matched to a gene: 9. Using reference TRBV7-9 and TRBJ1-1 for the parts outside the CDR3, the full variable domain is DTGVSQNPRHKITKRGQNVTFRCDPISEHNRLYWYRQTLGQGPEFLTYFQNEAQLEKSRLLSDRFSAERPKGSFSTLEIQRTEQGDSAMYLCASSLQGQGDEAFFGQGTRLTVV.

This clonotype occurred a few times. The chain joins TRBV29-1 to TRBJ1-1; D is perhaps TRBD1 (5 bases). Germline loops: CDR1 SQVTM, CDR2 ANQGSEA. There are 16 residues in the CDR3. V lost 0 bases, J lost 4 bases, and 18 bases lay in between. The CDR3 DNA is TGCAGCGTTGAAGATCTAGCGGGGGATGTGGGCACTGAAGCTTTCTTT. Protein: CSVEDLAGDVGTEAFF.

This clonotype has at least ten counts. V and J are TRBV12-3 or TRBV12-4 and TRBJ2-7; 9 positions match TRBD1. Unmatched junction bases numbered 6, after V lost 6 bases and J lost 3 bases. CDR3 length: 14 amino acids. CDR3 sequence (DNA): TGTGCCAGCAGCCGGGGACAGGGTTACTACGAGCAGTACGTC. Translating it yields CASSRGQGYYEQYV.

This clonotype was detected many times. This sequence joins TRBV6-2 or TRBV6-3 and TRBJ1-5; the match to TRBD1 covers 9 bases. J gave up 4 bases and V 6 bases, and 13 bases lay outside the gene matches. The CDR3 totals 17 residues. Germline V gene sequence: CDR1 MNHEY, CDR2 SVGEGT. The CDR3 here is CASSRDRAVPGNQPQHF. The CDR3, as DNA: TGTGCCAGCAGCCGGGACAGGGCCGTCCCGGGGAATCAGCCCCAGCATTTT.

The sample holds many counts of this clonotype. J is TRBJ2-3 and V is TRBV28, with 7 bases lining up with TRBD1. This CDR3 comprises 17 residues. Trimming cost V 6 bases and J 0 bases; bases outside gene matches: 12. The germline gives CDR1 MDHEN, CDR2 SYDVKM. Here the CDR3 reads CASRDGDRTPSTDTQYF. CDR3 DNA: TGTGCCAGCAGAGATGGGGACAGAACCCCTAGCACAGATACGCAGTATTTT. Variable domain in full (rest from reference TRBV28 and TRBJ2-3): DVKVTQSSRYLVKRTGEKVFLECVQDMDHENMFWYRQDPGLGLRLIYFSYDVKMKEKGDIPEGYSVSREKKERFSLILESASTNQTSMYLCASRDGDRTPSTDTQYFGPGTRLTVL.

This clonotype came up many times. The chain links TRBV28 to TRBJ2-1; D is ambiguous. V lost 5 bases, J lost 1 base, and 18 bases lay in between. Germline CDR1 and CDR2: MDHEN and SYDVKM. The CDR3 extends over 17 amino acids. The CDR3 reads CASSQPESLGSYNEQFF. Here the CDR3 DNA reads TGTGCCAGCAGTCAACCCGAGTCCCTGGGGTCCTACAATGAGCAGTTCTTC.

The sample holds many counts of this clonotype. The chain recombines TRBV7-2 with TRBJ2-1, with D perhaps matching TRBD2 (7 bases). Trimming removed 5 bases at V and 5 bases at J, with 22 bases between. The CDR3 has 17 residues. Germline values: CDR1 SGHTA, CDR2 FQGNSA. This CDR3 is CASSISWGGRGDNEQFF. CDR3 bases: TGTGCCAGCAGCATCTCGTGGGGGGGGCGCGGGGACAATGAGCAGTTCTTC.

Many counts were recorded for this clonotype. The chain combines TRBV5-5 with TRBJ2-1; tentative D call: TRBD2 (5 bases). The CDR3 is 12 residues long. V dropped 4 bases and J dropped 10 bases, with 12 bases sitting between them. CDR1 is SGHKS and CDR2 is YYEKEE in the germline V gene (reference sequence). CDR3 coding DNA: TGTGCCAGCAGCCAGCCCCGAGGGGAGCAGTTCTTC. Protein: CASSQPRGEQFF.

This clonotype has ten or more counts. The V gene is TRBV27, the J gene TRBJ1-4; 7 bases match TRBD1. CDR3 length equals 15 residues. Germline values: CDR1 MNHEY, CDR2 SMNVEV (reference sequence). V shed 5 bases and J 8 bases; nucleotides not matched to a gene: 11. The chain's CDR3 is CASSPQQGTREKLFF. CDR3 nucleotides: TGTGCCAGCAGTCCTCAACAGGGGACAAGGGAAAAACTGTTTTTT.

This clonotype showed up many times. The genes are TRBV6-5 and TRBJ2-7, with 12 positions matching TRBD2. Trimming cost V 0 bases and J 0 bases; bases outside gene matches: 9. The CDR3 consists of 19 residues. Germline CDR1 is MNHEY and CDR2 is SVGAGI. DNA for the CDR3: TGTGCCAGCAGTTACTCGATGGGACTAGCGGGCAGGAGCTCCTACGAGCAGTACGTC. It translates to CASSYSMGLAGRSSYEQYV.

This clonotype was detected only a few times. The chain couples TRBV2 to TRBJ2-1, with D perhaps being TRBD1 or TRBD2 (6 bases each). In germline, CDR1 is SNHLY, CDR2 FYNNEI. The CDR3 runs to 15 residues. V was clipped by 4 bases and J by 8 bases, with 18 bases between them. CDR3: CASSGRTVGGDEQFF. For the CDR3, the DNA is TGTGCCAGCAGTGGAAGGACAGTGGGGGGAGATGAGCAGTTCTTC.

The rearrangement links TRBV20-1 to TRBJ1-2; D possibly corresponds to TRBD1 (5 bases). Germline V gene lookup returns CDR1 DFQATT and CDR2 SNEGSKA (reference sequence). The V end lost 5 bases, the J end lost 6 bases, and 7 bases lay between the germline ends. CDR3 length: 10 amino acids. The chain's CDR3 is CSARGDGYTF. The CDR3 nucleotides are TGCAGTGCTCGAGGGGATGGCTACACCTTC.

In its sample, this clonotype was seen many times. The chain links TRBV7-8 to TRBJ2-2; TRBD1 agrees at 7 bases. Germline V gene lookup returns CDR1 SGHVS and CDR2 FQNEAQ. J was trimmed by 6 bases and V by 3 bases; bases with no gene match: 1. The CDR3 sequence is 13 residues long. DNA of the CDR3: TGTGCCAGCAGCTTGAGGGGGCCCGGGGAGCTGTTTTTT. It encodes CASSLRGPGELFF.

In its sample, this clonotype was seen many times. The rearrangement joins TRBV6-1 to TRBJ1-4, with D maybe TRBD1 (5 bases). Deletions cut 5 bases from V and 8 bases from J, with 12 bases between. The CDR3 is 13 residues long. Germline CDR1 reads MNHNS; CDR2 reads SASEGT. The DNA of the CDR3 is TGTGCCAGCAGTTGGGGACGCGGAGAAAAACTGTTTTTT. Protein product: CASSWGRGEKLFF.